One and the same sample provided the 29 T cell receptor beta chains below, sequenced in a study of T-cell memory formation after mild COVID-19. In TCRdb, the 5' RACE reads were re-called with MiXCR into one record per CDR3 protein. This table holds hundreds of thousands of distinct CDR3 sequences, roughly 18% found once. Sequences were obtained from PBMCs or a T cell subset sorted from them (not recorded which). These receptors were obtained from an adult woman who had mild COVID-19 (a few samples of this study predate the infection). Cell type and time point are not known.

CDR3 coding DNA: TGTGCCAGCTCACCACCGGTTCAGACTAGTGAGCAGTTCTTC. Translating gives CASSPPVQTSEQFF. The rearrangement joins TRBV18 to TRBJ2-1; TRBD2 is a possible D gene (6 bases). The CDR3 covers 14 residues. V lost 0 bases and J 9 bases, leaving 12 bases between the germline ends. CDR1 is KGHSH and CDR2 is LQKENI in the germline V gene.

The chain carries TRBV9 and TRBJ2-2; the match to TRBD2 covers 13 bases. The J segment lost 7 bases and the V segment lost 8 bases, leaving 5 bases of the junction unmatched. This CDR3 contains 14 residues. Germline V lookup: CDR1 SGDLS, CDR2 YYNGEE. CDR3 nucleotide sequence: TGTGCCAGTGCAGGGACTAGCGGGATCGGGGAGCTGTTTTTT. This codes for CASAGTSGIGELFF.

The chain joins TRBV6-2 or TRBV6-3 to TRBJ1-5; D gene uncertain. Germline-derived CDR1 and CDR2 are MNHEY and SVGEGT. This CDR3 spans 14 amino acids. With 6 bases removed from V and 0 bases from J, the gap between germline ends came to 9 bases. As DNA, the CDR3 is TGTGCCAGCAGACCGGTTTATAGCAATCAGCCCCAGCATTTT. Amino acids: CASRPVYSNQPQHF.

In this sample, this clonotype turned up many times. The chain carries TRBV2 and TRBJ1-5; D might be TRBD1 (5 bases). Germline V CDR1 and CDR2: SNHLY, FYNNEI. V lost 4 bases and J 7 bases, leaving 14 bases between the germline ends. The CDR3 length is 14 residues. CDR3 DNA: TGTGCCAGCAGTGGCCCTGGGACCGGACAGCCCCAGCATTTT. It specifies CASSGPGTGQPQHF.

This clonotype was seen a handful of times. J is TRBJ2-2 and V is TRBV4-3; TRBD1 or TRBD2 may be the D gene (6 bases each). The CDR3 spans 19 residues. Germline CDR1 and CDR2: LGHNA and YSLEER. The V end lost 3 bases, the J end lost 2 bases, and 22 bases lay between the germline ends. The chain's CDR3 is CASSQEPGVAGFNTGELFF. CDR3 bases: TGCGCCAGCAGCCAGGAACCAGGGGTCGCGGGGTTTAACACCGGGGAGCTGTTTTTT.

This clonotype was seen a few times. This chain uses TRBV4-2 with TRBJ2-7; the match to TRBD2 covers 9 bases. Germline loops: CDR1 LGHNA, CDR2 YNFKEQ. The V and J ends lost 3 bases and 5 bases, in that order; junction bases with no gene match: 11. The CDR3 runs to 16 residues. In DNA form, the CDR3 reads TGTGCCAGCAGCCACCCCTCGGGGCAGCGGGGGGACGAGCAGTACTTC. This encodes CASSHPSGQRGDEQYF.

This clonotype was seen a handful of times. The J gene is TRBJ2-2, the V gene TRBV7-3, with 11 positions matching TRBD2. This CDR3 contains 16 residues. Looked up from germline, CDR1 is SGHTA and CDR2 is FQGTGA. Trimming removed 5 bases from V and 7 bases from J; junction bases left unmatched: 9. CDR3 region: CASSPGASGRIGELFF. CDR3 in DNA: TGTGCCAGCAGCCCGGGGGCTAGCGGGAGGATCGGGGAGCTGTTTTTT.

The genes are TRBV7-2 and TRBJ2-3; D gene unclear. V was shortened by 1 base and J by 1 base, with 12 bases between the two germline ends. The germline V gene has CDR1 SGHTA and CDR2 FQGNSA. The CDR3 contains 16 residues. The CDR3 DNA follows: TGTGCCAGCAGCTTAGGTCACGCCGGGCGCACAGATACGCAGTATTTT. This encodes CASSLGHAGRTDTQYF.

This clonotype has ten or more counts. V is TRBV7-9 and J is TRBJ2-3, with D possibly matching TRBD2 (7 bases). Germline values: CDR1 SEHNR, CDR2 FQNEAQ (reference sequence). The V end lost 6 bases, the J end lost 1 base, and 14 bases lay between the germline ends. CDR3 length equals 15 residues. This CDR3 reads CASSQGGGGTDTQYF. The CDR3, as DNA: TGTGCCAGCAGTCAGGGAGGGGGTGGCACAGATACGCAGTATTTT.

The gene calls are TRBV7-8 and TRBJ2-1, with 15 bases matching TRBD2. This CDR3 is built from 20 residues. V dropped 4 bases and J dropped 4; count of bases not matched to a gene: 14. Germline loops: CDR1 SGHVS, CDR2 FQNEAQ. CDR3 residues: CASSSQDSGLAGGLYNEQFF. The CDR3 coding sequence is TGTGCCAGCAGCTCCCAGGACAGCGGACTAGCGGGGGGGCTGTACAATGAGCAGTTCTTC.

This clonotype was counted between two and nine times. This sequence joins TRBV7-3 and TRBJ2-3, with TRBD2 as a possible D gene (7 bases). V dropped 4 bases and J dropped 5 bases, with 16 bases sitting between them. This CDR3 region has 15 residues. Germline assignment: CDR1 SGHTA and CDR2 FQGTGA. CDR3 bases: TGTGCCAGCAGCTACCGAGGGGGAGGGGGAGATACGCAGTATTTT. Its protein is CASSYRGGGGDTQYF.

This clonotype was recorded a few times. The rearrangement joins TRBV24-1 to TRBJ2-2, with TRBD2 matching 7 bases. From germline, CDR1 is KGHDR and CDR2 SFDVKD. The CDR3 has 15 residues. J gave up 0 bases and V 8 bases, and 5 bases lay outside the gene matches. In DNA, the CDR3 is TGTGCCACCAAAGATAGCGGGTCGAACACCGGGGAGCTGTTTTTT. Protein product: CATKDSGSNTGELFF.

The chain uses TRBV6-4 and TRBJ2-1; either TRBD1 or TRBD2 may supply D (5 bases each). V shed 4 bases and J shed 9 bases, with 13 bases lying between them. Germline-derived CDR1 and CDR2 are MRHNA and SNTAGT. The CDR3 has 13 residues. The CDR3 bases are TGTGCCAGCAGTGGGGGGTTACGAAGTGAGCAGTTCTTC. As protein: CASSGGLRSEQFF.

This clonotype was recorded a few times. The genes are TRBV24-1 and TRBJ2-3; D perhaps matches TRBD1 (5 bases). V dropped 2 bases and J dropped 6 bases, with 17 bases sitting between them. There are 16 residues in the CDR3. CDR1 KGHDR and CDR2 SFDVKD come from the germline V gene. As DNA, the CDR3 is TGTGCCACCAGTGATTCGGCGCAACCTGGGGCGGATACGCAGTATTTT. Its translation is CATSDSAQPGADTQYF.

CDR3 region: CASSFARGNTEAFF. For the CDR3, the DNA is TGTGCCAGCAGTTTCGCTAGAGGGAACACTGAAGCTTTCTTT. The genes are TRBV12-3 or TRBV12-4 and TRBJ1-1; D is unresolved. There are 14 residues in the CDR3. V was trimmed by 3 bases and J by 1 base, leaving 9 bases between them.

The J gene is TRBJ1-2, the V gene TRBV7-9, with 11 bases lining up with TRBD1. The V segment lost 4 bases and the J segment 7 bases; nucleotides outside the gene matches: 8. This CDR3 is built from 15 residues. Germline V gene data show CDR1 as SEHNR and CDR2 as FQNEAQ (reference sequence). CDR3 nucleotides: TGTGCCAGCAGCTCCTCTGGACAGGGGGCGAGTGGCTACACCTTC. Translation: CASSSSGQGASGYTF.

The V gene is TRBV9, the J gene TRBJ2-7, with a tentative D call TRBD2 (6 bases). This CDR3 comprises 16 residues. The V gene lost 0 bases and the J gene lost 7 bases, with 20 bases spanning the gap. The germline gives CDR1 SGDLS, CDR2 YYNGEE. The CDR3: CASSVGLAAAGGEQYF. The CDR3 DNA sequence: TGTGCCAGCAGCGTAGGGTTAGCGGCGGCTGGAGGAGAGCAGTACTTC.

This clonotype was seen more than once but under ten times. The chain joins TRBV12-5 to TRBJ1-2; no firm D call. Germline V gives CDR1 LGHNT, CDR2 FRNRAP. V lost 7 bases and J 0 bases, leaving 9 bases between the germline ends. The CDR3 consists of 13 residues. For the CDR3, the DNA is TGTGCTAGTGCCCTCGGGACTAACTATGGCTACACCTTC. It yields the protein CASALGTNYGYTF.

This clonotype was counted at least ten times. This chain links TRBV10-3 with TRBJ1-1, with D perhaps TRBD1 (6 bases). V gave up 6 bases and J gave up 0 bases, with 8 bases separating them. Per the germline V gene, CDR1 is ENHRY and CDR2 is SYGVKD. The CDR3 sequence is 13 residues long. The CDR3 region has the DNA TGTGCCATCAGGGACAGTATGAACACTGAAGCTTTCTTT. Protein: CAIRDSMNTEAFF.

V gene TRBV11-2 combines with J gene TRBJ2-3; 7 nucleotides match TRBD2. This CDR3 contains 15 residues. V was pared by 4 bases and J by 3 bases, with 7 bases of the junction left unmatched. Germline values: CDR1 SGHAT, CDR2 FQNNGV. Here the CDR3 DNA reads TGTGCCAGCAGCTCCGCGGGGGAACGGACAGATACGCAGTATTTT. It is translated as CASSSAGERTDTQYF. Complete variable domain (other parts from reference TRBV11-2 and TRBJ2-3): EAGVAQSPRYKIIEKRQSVAFWCNPISGHATLYWYQQILGQGPKLLIQFQNNGVVDDSQLPKDRFSAERLKGVDSTLKIQPAKLEDSAVYLCASSSAGERTDTQYFGPGTRLTVL.

This clonotype was picked up a small number of times. V usage is TRBV15 and J usage is TRBJ2-3; 13 bases line up with TRBD2. Unmatched junction bases numbered 5, after V lost 5 bases and J lost 0 bases. CDR1 is LNHNV and CDR2 is YYDKDF in the germline V gene (reference sequence). This CDR3 comprises 17 residues. The CDR3 DNA reads as TGTGCCACCAGCGTCCCGGGACTAGCGGGAAGCACAGATACGCAGTATTTT. Translating it yields CATSVPGLAGSTDTQYF.

The chain carries TRBV12-3 or TRBV12-4 and TRBJ2-7, with 11 bases aligning to TRBD1. Trimming cost V 1 base and J 5 bases; bases outside gene matches: 4. CDR3 length equals 15 residues. The CDR3 protein is CASSLGTGGPNEQYF. The CDR3 DNA is TGTGCCAGCAGTTTAGGGACAGGGGGCCCCAACGAGCAGTACTTC.

This clonotype was counted between two and nine times. The chain is built from TRBV4-3 and TRBJ1-1; D uncertain. V lost 6 bases to trimming and J lost 0 bases, with 8 bases between them. The length of the CDR3 is 13 residues. Germline-derived CDR1 and CDR2 are LGHNA and YSLEER. The CDR3, as DNA: TGCGCCAGCAGGTGGGGATTGAACACTGAAGCTTTCTTT. Protein product: CASRWGLNTEAFF.

This clonotype occurred a few times. The V call is TRBV29-1, the J call TRBJ2-5; D is perhaps TRBD1 (6 bases). V gave up 7 bases and J gave up 6 bases, with 21 bases separating them. There are 14 residues in the CDR3. In germline, CDR1 is SQVTM, CDR2 ANQGSEA. The CDR3 region is CSAWGQSERKTQYF. Here the CDR3 DNA reads TGCAGCGCGTGGGGGCAATCTGAGAGAAAGACCCAGTACTTC.

This clonotype was seen a few times. The gene calls are TRBV18 and TRBJ2-7, with TRBD2 as a possible D gene (6 bases). Per germline, CDR1 KGHSH and CDR2 LQKENI. The CDR3 sequence is 15 residues long. Trimming pared 6 bases from V and 3 bases from J, leaving 18 bases between. The DNA for the CDR3 is TGTGCCAGCTCCCTCGGAGGGGTACTCGGCTACGAGCAGTACTTC. It translates to CASSLGGVLGYEQYF. Supplemented by reference TRBV18 and TRBJ2-7, the full variable domain reads NAGVMQNPRHLVRRRGQEARLRCSPMKGHSHVYWYRQLPEEGLKFMVYLQKENIIDESGMPKERFSAEFPKEGPSILRIQQVVRGDSAAYFCASSLGGVLGYEQYFGPGTRLTVT.

The rearrangement uses TRBV12-3 or TRBV12-4 and TRBJ1-1, with D possibly being TRBD1 (5 bases). CDR3 length equals 14 residues. V was cut by 6 bases and J by 3 bases, with 14 bases left in between. For the CDR3, the DNA is TGTGCCAGCAGGGGGACTGCTTTCGACACTGAAGCTTTCTTT. Its protein is CASRGTAFDTEAFF.

This clonotype was observed a handful of times. The chain couples TRBV11-2 to TRBJ2-5; possible D gene TRBD2, 6 bases. Between the trimmed V and J ends, which lost 4 bases and 5 bases, there was a span of 14 bases. The CDR3 covers 14 residues. Germline CDR1 reads SGHAT; CDR2 reads FQNNGV. The CDR3 sequence is CASSSRLEGETQYF. CDR3 nucleotide sequence: TGTGCCAGCAGCTCGAGACTAGAGGGGGAGACCCAGTACTTC.

This clonotype was seen a handful of times. The J gene is TRBJ2-7, the V gene TRBV7-6; D perhaps matches TRBD1 (5 bases). CDR3 size: 13 residues. Trimming shortened V by 1 base and J by 5 bases, and 9 bases separated the two germline ends. Germline V gene lookup returns CDR1 SGHVS and CDR2 FNYEAQ. The CDR3 protein is CASSLGQTNEQYF. CDR3 DNA: TGTGCCAGCAGCTTAGGACAGACCAACGAGCAGTACTTC.

CDR3 loop: CSAGTVYSPLHF. DNA of the CDR3: TGCAGTGCTGGGACGGTCTATTCACCCCTCCACTTT. V is TRBV20-1 and J is TRBJ1-6; D might be TRBD1 (5 bases). Germline V gives CDR1 DFQATT, CDR2 SNEGSKA (reference sequence). The CDR3 spans 12 residues. V dropped 5 bases and J dropped 8 bases, with 10 bases sitting between them.